These 19 T cell receptor beta chains share one sample of origin, sequenced in a study of beta chain features in type 1 diabetes (dated by TCRdb to 2016 to 2019). Preparation of the library involved the immunoSEQ multiplex PCR assay. The entire isolated RNA was reverse transcribed using the High Capacity cDNA Reverse Transcription Kit, and thus expressed TCRB transcripts were sequenced. Held by TCRdb, this immuneACCESS table contains in-frame sequences only and omits some clones. Under half of the omission traces to an unresolved V gene where checked; the cause of the rest is unknown. The sample table records 860,000 or so clones; 15% to 20% of these occur just once. The biggest ten clones account for 0.02% to 0.025% of the sample. The sample was naive CD4+ T cells from blood. The cell subset or site label of this sample denotes: true naive CD4+ T cells. Receptors were obtained from a young woman in good health.

The chain employs TRBV28 and TRBJ2-6, with D possibly TRBD2 on 6 matching bases. Per the germline V gene, CDR1 is MDHEN and CDR2 is SYDVKM. The V end was cut by 1 base, the J end by 2 bases, with 15 bases between. The CDR3 is made up of 18 amino acids. CDR3 nucleotides: TGTGCCAGCAGTTTATTTGTACTAGCTGACACTGGGGCCAACGTCCTGACTTTC. Protein sequence: CASSLFVLADTGANVLTF.

CDR3: CATSTSGWETQYF. The CDR3 DNA reads TGTGCCACCAGCACCAGCGGTTGGGAGACCCAGTACTTC. The J gene is TRBJ2-5, the V gene TRBV15; a possible D gene is TRBD2 (5 bases). The length of the CDR3 is 13 residues. Trimming cost V 4 bases and J 5 bases, with 11 bases left between them. Germline CDR1 is LNHNV and CDR2 is YYDKDF (reference sequence).

For this clone: Mismatch with germline at one junction end may stem from a read error. The V and J genes are TRBV4-2 and TRBJ2-3; 8 bases match TRBD2. The CDR3 covers 15 residues. Germline assignment: CDR1 LGHNA and CDR2 YNFKEQ. The CDR3 DNA reads TGTGCCAGCAGCTATAGCGGGGAGAGCACTGATACGCAGTATTTT. Its translation: CASSYSGESTDTQYF.

This clone was counted between two and nine times. The V and J genes are TRBV21-1 and TRBJ2-1; TRBD1 reflects the table's D call only, with no check against the DNA. TRBV21-1 is given as a pseudogene. The CDR3 runs to 13 residues. CDR3 amino acids: CATRDRLYNEQFF. The DNA of the CDR3 is TGTGCCACCCGGGACAGGCTCTACAATGAGCAGTTCTTC.

This clone was observed a handful of times. The chain is built from TRBV4-3 and TRBJ1-4; D might be TRBD1 (6 bases). The V gene lost 0 bases and the J gene lost 8 bases, with 13 bases spanning the gap. This CDR3 has 15 amino acids. The germline V gene has CDR1 LGHNA and CDR2 YSLEER. The CDR3: CASSQDPGAEEKLFF. CDR3 DNA: TGCGCCAGCAGCCAAGACCCGGGGGCGGAGGAAAAACTGTTTTTT.

This clone has just a few counts. This chain connects TRBV21-1 to TRBJ1-5. TRBV21-1 is flagged as a pseudogene. The CDR3 runs to 14 residues. CDR3 in amino acids: CASSKVRACQPQHF. The CDR3 region has the DNA TGTGCCAGCAGCAAAGTGAGGGCTTGCCAGCCCCAGCATTTT.

The chain combines TRBV19 with TRBJ2-3; 7 bases are shared with TRBD1. Germline loops: CDR1 LNHDA, CDR2 SQIVND (reference sequence). The CDR3 extends over 13 amino acids. V shed 8 bases, J shed 6 bases, and the junction held 8 bases outside the gene matches. The CDR3 bases are TGTGCCAGTTCTGACAGGGCAGGGGATACGCAGTATTTT. Its translation: CASSDRAGDTQYF.

The V and J genes are TRBV28 and TRBJ2-1, with no clear D. Per the germline V gene, CDR1 is MDHEN and CDR2 is SYDVKM. Trimming shortened V by 6 bases and J by 7 bases, and 19 bases separated the two germline ends. This CDR3 is built from 15 residues. This chain's CDR3 is CASRRTGIVGNEQFF. The CDR3 DNA is TGTGCCAGCAGGCGGACGGGTATAGTGGGGAATGAGCAGTTCTTC.

This clone was detected a few times. The V and J genes are TRBV4-3 and TRBJ1-1; D is uncertain. The CDR3 has 16 residues. Looked up from germline, CDR1 is LGHNA and CDR2 is YSLEER. Trimming shortened V by 0 bases and J by 6 bases, and 17 bases separated the two germline ends. The CDR3 region has the DNA TGCGCCAGCAGCCAAGATCCTCCCGGATTTAAGTCTGAAGCTTTCTTT. Residues: CASSQDPPGFKSEAFF.

This clone appeared a few times. The gene calls are TRBV7-2 and TRBJ1-3, with D perhaps TRBD1 (6 bases). Per the germline V gene, CDR1 is SGHTA and CDR2 is FQGNSA. Trimming shortened V by 5 bases and J by 0 bases, and 8 bases separated the two germline ends. CDR3 size: 14 residues. The chain's CDR3 is CASSKTGSGNTIYF. The CDR3 region has the DNA TGTGCCAGCAGCAAGACAGGCTCTGGAAACACCATATATTTT.

J is TRBJ2-5 and V is TRBV7-3; D remains ambiguous. Trimming took off 4 bases at V and 5 bases at J, with 14 bases between the two ends. Germline V gene sequence: CDR1 SGHTA, CDR2 FQGTGA. This CDR3 has 14 amino acids. CDR3 DNA: TGTGCCAGCAGCTCCTACGACAAGGAGGAGACCCAGTACTTC. It specifies CASSSYDKEETQYF.

There are a few counts of this clone. This chain links TRBV29-1 with TRBJ2-3; TRBD1 matches at 8 bases. This CDR3 region has 16 residues. V lost 1 base and J lost 2; bases outside the gene matches: 8. The germline gives CDR1 SQVTM, CDR2 ANQGSEA. The CDR3 DNA reads as TGCAGCGTTGAAGTCAACACAGGGGGAGCCACAGATACGCAGTATTTT. Its translation is CSVEVNTGGATDTQYF.

Comment on this clone: Other nucleotide sequences from this sample produce the same CDR3. The chain joins TRBV6-1 to TRBJ2-3; no definite D call. Germline V gives CDR1 MNHNS, CDR2 SASEGT. The CDR3 contains 11 residues. Deletions cut 2 bases from V and 5 bases from J, with 2 bases between. The chain's CDR3 is CASSERDTQYF. The CDR3 DNA sequence: TGTGCCAGCAGTGAAAGAGATACGCAGTATTTT.

This clone was detected a few times. The chain recombines TRBV4-3 with TRBJ1-2; no definite D call. The CDR3 contains 12 residues. Germline V CDR1 and CDR2: LGHNA, YSLEER. Trimming removed 4 bases from V and 4 bases from J, with 7 bases in between. The CDR3 DNA sequence: TGCGCCAGCAGCCTATCCGGCTATGGCTACACCTTC. Encoded protein: CASSLSGYGYTF.

This clone came up a few times. The chain uses TRBV7-8 and TRBJ1-5, with unresolved D. From germline, CDR1 is SGHVS and CDR2 FQNEAQ. V lost 0 bases to trimming and J lost 3 bases, with 12 bases between them. The CDR3 spans 16 residues. CDR3 DNA: TGTGCCAGCAGCTTAGCGTGGGGAGCAACCAATCAGCCCCAGCATTTT. It specifies CASSLAWGATNQPQHF. The full variable domain, with the rest looked up from reference TRBV7-8 and TRBJ1-5, is GAGVSQSPRYKVAKRGQDVALRCDPISGHVSLFWYQQALGQGPEFLTYFQNEAQLDKSGLPSDRFFAERPEGSVSTLKIQRTQQEDSAVYLCASSLAWGATNQPQHFGDGTRLSIL.

The table lists this clone with a few counts. The gene calls are TRBV6-1 and TRBJ1-1; D remains unclear. This CDR3 contains 14 residues. The germline V gene has CDR1 MNHNS and CDR2 SASEGT. With 5 bases removed from V and 2 bases from J, the gap between germline ends came to 12 bases. The CDR3 nucleotides are TGTGCCAGCAGTTATCGATTTCAAAACACTGAAGCTTTCTTT. Its protein is CASSYRFQNTEAFF.

This clone has a handful of counts. The genes are TRBV29-1 and TRBJ1-2, with 7 bases matching TRBD1. Germline V lookup: CDR1 SQVTM, CDR2 ANQGSEA. J lost 3 bases, V lost 6 bases, and 13 bases had no gene match. This CDR3 region has 15 residues. The CDR3 bases are TGCAGCGTAGAGGGGGGGACAGCGACGTACTATGGCTACACCTTC. As protein: CSVEGGTATYYGYTF.

This clone has just a few counts. The chain has TRBV15 and TRBJ1-1, with D perhaps TRBD1 (5 bases). Trimming stripped 0 bases from V and 3 bases from J, with 14 bases between. The germline gives CDR1 LNHNV, CDR2 YYDKDF (reference sequence). The CDR3 extends over 16 amino acids. The CDR3 sequence is CATSRDRGGMDTEAFF. Written as DNA, the CDR3 is TGTGCCACCAGCAGAGATCGTGGGGGGATGGACACTGAAGCTTTCTTT.

This chain joins TRBV6-1 and TRBJ2-7; D remains ambiguous. Trimming left V 4 bases short and J 4 bases short, with 8 bases between. CDR3 size: 12 residues. Germline V gives CDR1 MNHNS, CDR2 SASEGT. The CDR3 here is CASSGEVYEQYF. In DNA form, the CDR3 reads TGTGCCAGCAGTGGTGAGGTTTACGAGCAGTACTTC.